Listed below are T cell receptor beta chains from one sample, sequenced in a study of blood T cell repertoires in COVID-19. Libraries were prepared by immunoSEQ multiplex PCR; TCRdb keeps only in-frame clonotypes and omits some of them. The table records a few hundred thousand clones, more than 70% of them present only once. The sample was peripheral blood. The origin of the receptors is a woman aged 30 to 39 who had recovered from COVID-19. Both conserved end residues are part of each CDR3. The order of the fields is D gene, clone size, J gene, V gene, CDR3 DNA, CDR3 protein. A D gene is named only where the DNA matches it firmly. Expanded clones get a size class; other rows say once, few or many, or leave the size out.

>NA|NA|TRBJ1-1|TRBV19
TGTGCCAGTAGTCAGGGGCCCAGGAACACTGAAGCTTTCTTT
CASSQGPRNTEAFF
>NA|NA|TRBJ2-1|TRBV27
TGTGCCAGCAGTTTTTTAGGGGCAGGGAACAATGAGCAGTTCTTC
CASSFLGAGNNEQFF
>NA|NA|TRBJ1-5|TRBV2
TGTGCCAGCAGTGATCTCGAGGGATATAGCAATCAGCCCCAGCATTTT
CASSDLEGYSNQPQHF
>TRBD1|NA|TRBJ1-3|TRBV2
TGTGCCAGCAGGGGACAGCTACCGTATGGAAACACCATATATTTT
CASRGQLPYGNTIYF
>TRBD1|few|TRBJ2-2|TRBV2
TGTGCCAGCAAACGGACAGGGGGAGAAACCGGGGAGCTGTTTTTT
CASKRTGGETGELFF
>NA|NA|TRBJ2-5|TRBV7-9
TGTGCCAGCGGCCCGGGAGTGGGCGGAAAAGAGACCCAGTACTTC
CASGPGVGGKETQYF
>NA|NA|TRBJ2-1|TRBV2
TGTGCCAGGCGAACAGGGATGGGCAATGAGCAGTTCTTC
CARRTGMGNEQFF
>TRBD1|NA|TRBJ2-5|TRBV5-8
TGTGCCAGCAGCGGACAGGGCTCGATGGGGGAGACCCAGTACTTC
CASSGQGSMGETQYF
>NA|few|TRBJ1-3|TRBV30
TGTGCCTGGAGTTTAGGGAGCTCTGGAAACACCATATATTTT
CAWSLGSSGNTIYF
>NA|NA|TRBJ2-3|TRBV24-1
TGTGCCACCAGTGATTGGGGGAGGCCCGCTAGCACAGATACGCAGTATTTT
CATSDWGRPASTDTQYF
>NA|NA|TRBJ1-3|TRBV5-1
TGCGCCAGCAGAGCGGGATCGGGAAACACCATATATTTT
CASRAGSGNTIYF
>TRBD1|NA|TRBJ2-6|TRBV24-1
TGTGCCACCAGTGATTTTGGGACAGGGGCTGGGGCCAACGTCCTGACTTTC
CATSDFGTGAGANVLTF
>NA|NA|TRBJ2-2|TRBV12-3/TRBV12-4
TGTGCCACCGGGGGACCGAACACCGGGGAGCTGTTTTTT
CATGGPNTGELFF
>NA|NA|TRBJ2-1|TRBV2
TGTGCCAGCAGTGACCTCTACCCGCAGGGTAGACAGTTCTTC
CASSDLYPQGRQFF
>TRBD1|NA|TRBJ2-7|TRBV5-1
TGCGCCAGCAGCATCGACAGGGCTGCCTACGAGCAGTACTTC
CASSIDRAAYEQYF
>NA|NA|TRBJ1-1|TRBV9
TGTGCCAGCAGCGTATTGCAGGGCCACGAGGCTTTCTTT
CASSVLQGHEAFF
>NA|NA|TRBJ1-5|TRBV6-1
TGTGCCAGCAGTGAAGCGAGTTCCCCCTCGCCCCAGCATTTT
CASSEASSPSPQHF
>TRBD2|NA|TRBJ2-3|TRBV24-1
TGTGCCACGGGACTTGCGGGGGGGGATACGCAGTATTTT
CATGLAGGDTQYF
>TRBD1|NA|TRBJ1-1|TRBV7-6
TGTGCCAGCAGCCCCAGCAGGGGGTTGTGGACTGAAGCTTTCTTT
CASSPSRGLWTEAFF
>NA|NA|TRBJ2-7|TRBV7-9
TGTGCCAGCAGCCGGGACACCACCTCCTACGAGCAGTACTTC
CASSRDTTSYEQYF
>NA|NA|TRBJ1-1|TRBV5-1
TGCGCCAGCAGCGAAGACAGGTTGGTGGCTTTCTTT
CASSEDRLVAFF
>TRBD1|many|TRBJ2-7|TRBV5-1
TGCGCCAGCAGCCTAGCCGGGACAGGGGAGGAAGAGCAGTACTTC
CASSLAGTGEEEQYF
>NA|NA|TRBJ2-1|TRBV11-2
TGTGCCAGCAGCAGTACGGACTACCAAGAGGATGAGCAGTTCTTC
CASSSTDYQEDEQFF